A selection of T cell receptor beta chains follows, all from one sample in a study of T cells in Graves' hyperthyroidism and ophthalmopathy. TCRdb reanalysed the multiplex PCR reads using MiXCR and keeps one entry per CDR3 protein. The table has some 550,000 distinct CDR3 sequences, 15% to 20% seen once. Sequenced input: blood. These receptors all stem from a woman aged 40 to 50 with Graves' ophthalmopathy. CDR3s include the opening cysteine and the closing phenylalanine or tryptophan. A D gene is named only where the DNA matches it firmly. Size is stated for part of the rows, as once, few or many counts, or as a class when the clone is expanded.

clone_size: few; v_call: TRBV20-1; j_call: TRBJ2-1; d_call: TRBD2; cdr3_nt: TGCAGTGCTACCCCTGGCCGGAGCGGGGGGGCAGGTGAGCAGTTCTTC; cdr3_aa: CSATPGRSGGAGEQFF
clone_size: many; v_call: TRBV6-2/TRBV6-3; j_call: TRBJ2-7; d_call: NA; cdr3_nt: TGTGCCAGCACCAAGAGCGGCCACGGAGACGAGCAGTACTTC; cdr3_aa: CASTKSGHGDEQYF
clone_size: many; v_call: TRBV2; j_call: TRBJ2-7; d_call: TRBD2; cdr3_nt: TGTGCCAAGAGACTAGCGGGAGGCTACGAGCAGTACTTC; cdr3_aa: CAKRLAGGYEQYF
clone_size: NA; v_call: TRBV3-1; j_call: TRBJ1-6; d_call: TRBD1; cdr3_nt: TGTGCCAGCAGCCTATCGGGACAGGAAGCTTTTTATAATTCACCCCTCCACTTT; cdr3_aa: CASSLSGQEAFYNSPLHF
clone_size: many; v_call: TRBV20-1; j_call: TRBJ1-3; d_call: NA; cdr3_nt: TGCAGTGCTAGAGACAGTAGCTCTGGAAACACCATATATTTT; cdr3_aa: CSARDSSSGNTIYF
clone_size: few; v_call: TRBV12-3/TRBV12-4; j_call: TRBJ2-1; d_call: TRBD2; cdr3_nt: TGTGCCAGCAGTTGGGGACTAGGGATTGAGCAGTTCTTC; cdr3_aa: CASSWGLGIEQFF
clone_size: many; v_call: TRBV2; j_call: TRBJ1-1; d_call: NA; cdr3_nt: TGTGCCAGCAGCGCTAAGGTGAACACTGAAGCTTTCTTT; cdr3_aa: CASSAKVNTEAFF
clone_size: few; v_call: TRBV29-1; j_call: TRBJ2-5; d_call: NA; cdr3_nt: TGCAGCGTCCGGACAGTTTTACAAGAGACCCAGTACTTC; cdr3_aa: CSVRTVLQETQYF
clone_size: NA; v_call: TRBV7-9; j_call: TRBJ2-7; d_call: NA; cdr3_nt: TGTGCCAGCAGCTCGCCGGGACTCGAAATAAATGAGCAGTACTTC; cdr3_aa: CASSSPGLEINEQYF
clone_size: NA; v_call: TRBV2; j_call: TRBJ1-5; d_call: NA; cdr3_nt: TGTGCCAGCAGAACAGGGACCTATAGCAATCAGCCCCAGCATTTT; cdr3_aa: CASRTGTYSNQPQHF
clone_size: many; v_call: TRBV5-1; j_call: TRBJ2-3; d_call: NA; cdr3_nt: TGCGCCAGCGCCCCAGGAGTCACAGATACGCAGTATTTT; cdr3_aa: CASAPGVTDTQYF
clone_size: many; v_call: TRBV18; j_call: TRBJ2-7; d_call: TRBD1; cdr3_nt: TGTGCCAGCTCACCCCTCTACGGGACAGTATCCTACGAGCAGTACTTC; cdr3_aa: CASSPLYGTVSYEQYF
clone_size: many; v_call: TRBV28; j_call: TRBJ2-3; d_call: NA; cdr3_nt: TGTGCCAGCAGTCCCCGAGGCACTGCTAGCACAGATACGCAGTATTTT; cdr3_aa: CASSPRGTASTDTQYF
clone_size: NA; v_call: TRBV20-1; j_call: TRBJ2-2; d_call: TRBD1; cdr3_nt: TGCAGTGCTAAGCCGGGACAGGCCCTCGGGGAGCTGTTTTTT; cdr3_aa: CSAKPGQALGELFF
clone_size: NA; v_call: TRBV7-8; j_call: TRBJ2-7; d_call: NA; cdr3_nt: TGTGCCAGCAGCTACCGCCCGGGACTCCGCTACGAGCAGTACTTC; cdr3_aa: CASSYRPGLRYEQYF
clone_size: many; v_call: TRBV6-1; j_call: TRBJ1-5; d_call: NA; cdr3_nt: TGTGCCAGCACCTTTGGACGGGCAGACCGATTTTTTAGCAATCAGCCCCAGCATTTT; cdr3_aa: CASTFGRADRFFSNQPQHF
clone_size: many; v_call: TRBV28; j_call: TRBJ2-7; d_call: NA; cdr3_nt: TGTGCCAGCAGGGACGGGACGGAAGCCTACGAGCAGTACTTC; cdr3_aa: CASRDGTEAYEQYF
clone_size: NA; v_call: TRBV4-3; j_call: TRBJ2-1; d_call: TRBD2; cdr3_nt: TGCGCCAGCAGCCAAGCTGCCGCGGGGGGGATTCAGAATGAGCAGTTCTTC; cdr3_aa: CASSQAAAGGIQNEQFF
clone_size: NA; v_call: TRBV6-1; j_call: TRBJ2-3; d_call: NA; cdr3_nt: TGTGCCAGCACACAACCGGGACCGATTTATACGCAGTATTTT; cdr3_aa: CASTQPGPIYTQYF
clone_size: few; v_call: TRBV10-3; j_call: TRBJ2-4; d_call: TRBD1; cdr3_nt: TGTGCCATCAGCTCCACAGGGGGCGATCAGTACTTC; cdr3_aa: CAISSTGGDQYF
clone_size: NA; v_call: TRBV19; j_call: TRBJ1-2; d_call: NA; cdr3_nt: TGTGCCAGCTCGAGGCAGCTCAACTATGGCTACACCTTC; cdr3_aa: CASSRQLNYGYTF
clone_size: many; v_call: TRBV12-3/TRBV12-4; j_call: TRBJ1-2; d_call: TRBD1; cdr3_nt: TGTGCCAGCAGTTTATTCGACAGGGACTATGACTATGGCTACACCTTC; cdr3_aa: CASSLFDRDYDYGYTF
clone_size: few; v_call: TRBV7-8; j_call: TRBJ2-1; d_call: NA; cdr3_nt: TGTGCCAGCAGCTTAAAAGCGGCGGGACGTTCAGGTGAGCAGTTCTTC; cdr3_aa: CASSLKAAGRSGEQFF
clone_size: NA; v_call: TRBV5-6; j_call: TRBJ1-1; d_call: NA; cdr3_nt: TGTGCCAGCAGCTTCATTAGTGCGATGATCGACACTGAAGCTTTCTTT; cdr3_aa: CASSFISAMIDTEAFF
clone_size: few; v_call: TRBV24-1; j_call: TRBJ2-1; d_call: TRBD2; cdr3_nt: TGTGCCACCAGGCTAGCGGGAGAAGGGGAGCAGTTCTTC; cdr3_aa: CATRLAGEGEQFF
clone_size: many; v_call: TRBV5-1; j_call: TRBJ2-7; d_call: NA; cdr3_nt: TGCGCCAGCAGCTTTGGAATTGGGAACGAGCAGTACTTC; cdr3_aa: CASSFGIGNEQYF
clone_size: NA; v_call: TRBV9; j_call: TRBJ2-3; d_call: TRBD2; cdr3_nt: TGTGCCAGCAGCCTCCGGACTAGCGGGGGGGCAGATACGCAGTATTTT; cdr3_aa: CASSLRTSGGADTQYF
clone_size: NA; v_call: TRBV6-1; j_call: TRBJ1-5; d_call: TRBD1; cdr3_nt: TGTGCCAGCAGTGAGGGGACAGGGGGAAATCAGCCCCAGCATTTT; cdr3_aa: CASSEGTGGNQPQHF
clone_size: few; v_call: TRBV20-1; j_call: TRBJ1-4; d_call: NA; cdr3_nt: TGCAGTGCTAGTGGGCAGGCGGGGGCTAATGAAAAACTGTTTTTT; cdr3_aa: CSASGQAGANEKLFF
clone_size: NA; v_call: TRBV3-1; j_call: TRBJ1-3; d_call: NA; cdr3_nt: TGTGCCAGCAGTCACCGGGCGGGAAACACCATATATTTT; cdr3_aa: CASSHRAGNTIYF
clone_size: many; v_call: TRBV30; j_call: TRBJ1-3; d_call: NA; cdr3_nt: TGTGCCTGGAGTGCGAAAAAAGCTGGAAACACCATATATTTT; cdr3_aa: CAWSAKKAGNTIYF
clone_size: many; v_call: TRBV3-1; j_call: TRBJ2-5; d_call: NA; cdr3_nt: TGTGCCAGCAGCCAACGGGGAACTTACCAAGAGACCCAGTACTTC; cdr3_aa: CASSQRGTYQETQYF
clone_size: NA; v_call: TRBV18; j_call: TRBJ1-3; d_call: NA; cdr3_nt: TGTGCCAGCTCACCTGAAGACGGAAACACCATATATTTT; cdr3_aa: CASSPEDGNTIYF
clone_size: few; v_call: TRBV6-2/TRBV6-3; j_call: TRBJ2-1; d_call: TRBD2; cdr3_nt: TGTGCCAGCAGTCAGACTAGCGGGAGCCACAATGAGCAGTTCTTC; cdr3_aa: CASSQTSGSHNEQFF
clone_size: few; v_call: TRBV4-2; j_call: TRBJ1-3; d_call: NA; cdr3_nt: TGTGCCAGCAGCCACTATGGGACTGCCTCTGGAAACACCATATATTTT; cdr3_aa: CASSHYGTASGNTIYF
clone_size: NA; v_call: TRBV12-3/TRBV12-4; j_call: TRBJ2-3; d_call: NA; cdr3_nt: TGTGCCAGCAGTTCGGTGGGACGCACAGATACGCAGTATTTT; cdr3_aa: CASSSVGRTDTQYF
clone_size: many; v_call: TRBV6-1; j_call: TRBJ2-1; d_call: TRBD2; cdr3_nt: TGTGCCAGCATTGCTAGCGGGAGCCGCGTTGAGCAGTTCTTC; cdr3_aa: CASIASGSRVEQFF
clone_size: many; v_call: TRBV28; j_call: TRBJ1-2; d_call: TRBD1; cdr3_nt: TGTGCCAGCAGTACCCATCCGGGACAGGGGCACTATGGCTACACCTTC; cdr3_aa: CASSTHPGQGHYGYTF
clone_size: NA; v_call: TRBV28; j_call: TRBJ2-7; d_call: TRBD1; cdr3_nt: TGTGCCAGCAGTTCCCCACAGGGGGCATTCTACGAGCAGTACTTC; cdr3_aa: CASSSPQGAFYEQYF
clone_size: many; v_call: TRBV29-1; j_call: TRBJ2-3; d_call: NA; cdr3_nt: TGCAGCGTTGAATGGCGGACAGACTTCACAGATACGCAGTATTTT; cdr3_aa: CSVEWRTDFTDTQYF
clone_size: many; v_call: TRBV19; j_call: TRBJ2-1; d_call: TRBD2; cdr3_nt: TGTGCCAGTAGGGCTAGCGGGAGGGCCCATGAGCAGTTCTTC; cdr3_aa: CASRASGRAHEQFF
clone_size: NA; v_call: TRBV6-1; j_call: TRBJ2-2; d_call: NA; cdr3_nt: TGTGCCAGCAGCACCGGGACCTCCTCCGGGGAGCTGTTTTTT; cdr3_aa: CASSTGTSSGELFF
clone_size: few; v_call: TRBV18; j_call: TRBJ2-3; d_call: TRBD1; cdr3_nt: TGTGCCAGCTCACCGATCCCCGGGACAGGGGGCACAGATACGCAGTATTTT; cdr3_aa: CASSPIPGTGGTDTQYF
clone_size: many; v_call: TRBV3-1; j_call: TRBJ1-5; d_call: NA; cdr3_nt: TGTGCCAGCAGCCAAGGGACAGATTTCAATCAGCCCCAGCATTTT; cdr3_aa: CASSQGTDFNQPQHF
clone_size: NA; v_call: TRBV11-2; j_call: TRBJ2-7; d_call: NA; cdr3_nt: TGTGCCAGCAGCCTCGGGGTTCACGAGCAGTACTTC; cdr3_aa: CASSLGVHEQYF
clone_size: NA; v_call: TRBV7-3; j_call: TRBJ2-1; d_call: TRBD2; cdr3_nt: TGTGCCAGCAGCTGGGGACTAGCGGGAGGGAGTGAGCAGTTCTTC; cdr3_aa: CASSWGLAGGSEQFF
clone_size: many; v_call: TRBV27; j_call: TRBJ1-1; d_call: TRBD1; cdr3_nt: TGTGCCAGCAGTCGGCGGACAGGGGGATTTGAAGCTTTCTTT; cdr3_aa: CASSRRTGGFEAFF
clone_size: many; v_call: TRBV3-1; j_call: TRBJ2-3; d_call: TRBD2; cdr3_nt: TGTGCCAGCAGCCGGGCGGGGGGGAGCACAGATACGCAGTATTTT; cdr3_aa: CASSRAGGSTDTQYF
clone_size: few; v_call: TRBV6-1; j_call: TRBJ1-1; d_call: TRBD1; cdr3_nt: TGTGCCAGCAGTCCCTGGGACAGCGACACTGAAGCTTTCTTT; cdr3_aa: CASSPWDSDTEAFF
clone_size: few; v_call: TRBV4-2; j_call: TRBJ2-1; d_call: TRBD2; cdr3_nt: TGTGCCAGCAGCCGTCTCGGACTAGCGGGAAGCTACAATGAGCAGTTCTTC; cdr3_aa: CASSRLGLAGSYNEQFF
clone_size: many; v_call: TRBV18; j_call: TRBJ1-5; d_call: NA; cdr3_nt: TGTGCCAGCTCACCAGACCTCTACAATCAGCCCCAGCATTTT; cdr3_aa: CASSPDLYNQPQHF
clone_size: few; v_call: TRBV4-2; j_call: TRBJ2-7; d_call: TRBD2; cdr3_nt: TGTGCCAGCAGCCAAGTCTCCAGGGGGACTAGCGGCAGTTACGAGCAGTACTTC; cdr3_aa: CASSQVSRGTSGSYEQYF